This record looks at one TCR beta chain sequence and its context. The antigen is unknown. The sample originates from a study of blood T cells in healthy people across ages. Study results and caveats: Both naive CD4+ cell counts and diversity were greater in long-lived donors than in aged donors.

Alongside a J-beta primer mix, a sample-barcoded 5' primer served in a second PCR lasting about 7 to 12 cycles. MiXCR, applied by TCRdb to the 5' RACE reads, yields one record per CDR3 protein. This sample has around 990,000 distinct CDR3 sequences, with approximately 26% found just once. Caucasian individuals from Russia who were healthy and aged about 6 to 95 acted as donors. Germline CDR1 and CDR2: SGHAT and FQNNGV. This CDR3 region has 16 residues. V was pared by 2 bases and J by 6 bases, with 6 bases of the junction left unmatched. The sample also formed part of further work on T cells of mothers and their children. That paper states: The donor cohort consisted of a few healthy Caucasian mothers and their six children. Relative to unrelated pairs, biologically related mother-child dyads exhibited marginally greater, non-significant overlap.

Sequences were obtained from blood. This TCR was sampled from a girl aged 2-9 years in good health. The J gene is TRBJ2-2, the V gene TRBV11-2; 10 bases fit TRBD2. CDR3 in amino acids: CASSLHLAGEPGELFF. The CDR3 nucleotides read TGTGCCAGCAGCTTACATCTAGCGGGAGAACCCGGGGAGCTGTTTTTT.